A selection of T cell receptor beta chains follows, all from one sample in a study of cytomegalovirus exposure and HLA in healthy donors. Some clones are missing from TCRdb's copy, which holds only in-frame ones; the method was immunoSEQ multiplex PCR. The sample has tens of thousands of clones; around 8% are singletons. Sample: PBMCs. Every receptor here comes from a man between 45 and 60 years old in good health and CMV-seronegative. Each CDR3 is given with its conserved first and last residue. D genes are given only for firm matches. Where a row states a size, it is once, few, many or the class of an expanded clone; other rows omit it.

D gene: -; J gene: TRBJ2-5; V gene: TRBV7-2; clone size: few; CDR3 protein: CASSSRGQRAQYF; CDR3 DNA: TGTGCCAGCAGTTCCAGGGGACAGCGGGCCCAGTACTTC
D gene: -; J gene: TRBJ1-6; V gene: TRBV5-1; clone size: few; CDR3 protein: CASSPDSNSPLHF; CDR3 DNA: TGCGCCAGCAGCCCGGACAGTAATTCACCCCTCCACTTT
D gene: TRBD1; J gene: TRBJ2-7; V gene: TRBV28; clone size: few; CDR3 protein: CASSQKGQGALSEQYF; CDR3 DNA: TGTGCCAGCAGTCAAAAGGGTCAGGGGGCGTTAAGCGAGCAGTACTTC
D gene: -; J gene: TRBJ1-1; V gene: TRBV28; clone size: few; CDR3 protein: CASSVRAGWGSYRSTEAFF; CDR3 DNA: TGTGCCAGCAGTGTAAGGGCAGGGTGGGGAAGTTATCGAAGCACTGAAGCTTTCTTT
D gene: -; J gene: TRBJ2-5; V gene: TRBV5-6; clone size: few; CDR3 protein: CASSPDWRGGETQYF; CDR3 DNA: TGTGCCAGCAGCCCGGATTGGCGGGGTGGGGAGACCCAGTACTTC
D gene: -; J gene: TRBJ1-4; V gene: TRBV12-1; clone size: few; CDR3 protein: CAHSQGYEKLFF; CDR3 DNA: TGTGCCCATAGTCAGGGTTATGAAAAACTGTTTTTT
D gene: -; J gene: TRBJ1-1; V gene: TRBV28; clone size: few; CDR3 protein: CASSPGARGNTEAFF; CDR3 DNA: TGTGCCAGCAGTCCCGGGGCCAGGGGGAACACTGAAGCTTTCTTT
D gene: TRBD2; J gene: TRBJ2-1; V gene: TRBV19; clone size: -; CDR3 protein: CASSIQAGVSNEQFF; CDR3 DNA: TGTGCCAGTAGTATACAAGCGGGAGTTTCCAATGAGCAGTTCTTC
D gene: TRBD1; J gene: TRBJ1-6; V gene: TRBV6-9; clone size: few; CDR3 protein: CASSAGQGPPLHF; CDR3 DNA: TGTGCCAGCAGTGCCGGACAGGGTCCACCCCTCCACTTT
D gene: TRBD1; J gene: TRBJ1-1; V gene: TRBV19; clone size: few; CDR3 protein: CASSLTTGMRPEAFF; CDR3 DNA: TGTGCCAGTAGTTTAACGACAGGGATGAGGCCTGAAGCTTTCTTT
D gene: TRBD2; J gene: TRBJ2-5; V gene: TRBV14; clone size: -; CDR3 protein: CASSQTSGGWVETQYF; CDR3 DNA: TGTGCCAGCAGCCAAACCAGCGGGGGTTGGGTCGAGACCCAGTACTTC
D gene: -; J gene: TRBJ1-1; V gene: TRBV28; clone size: few; CDR3 protein: CASSLARASTEAFF; CDR3 DNA: TGTGCCAGCAGTTTAGCCAGGGCGTCCACTGAAGCTTTCTTT
D gene: TRBD1; J gene: TRBJ1-4; V gene: TRBV2; clone size: -; CDR3 protein: CASSPDRGPGEKLFF; CDR3 DNA: TGTGCCAGCAGCCCGGACAGGGGGCCGGGTGAAAAACTGTTTTTT
D gene: TRBD2; J gene: TRBJ2-1; V gene: TRBV28; clone size: -; CDR3 protein: CASIAGGGSEQFF; CDR3 DNA: TGTGCCAGCATAGCGGGAGGGGGCTCCGAGCAGTTCTTC
D gene: -; J gene: TRBJ2-5; V gene: TRBV27; clone size: -; CDR3 protein: CASSYIAGQTLQETQYF; CDR3 DNA: TGTGCCAGCAGTTACATCGCAGGACAGACCTTACAAGAGACCCAGTACTTC
D gene: TRBD2; J gene: TRBJ2-7; V gene: TRBV7-2; clone size: -; CDR3 protein: CASSSSGRASYEQYF; CDR3 DNA: TGTGCCAGCAGCTCTAGCGGGAGGGCCTCCTACGAGCAGTACTTC
D gene: -; J gene: TRBJ2-5; V gene: TRBV28; clone size: -; CDR3 protein: CASLGLKETQYF; CDR3 DNA: TGTGCCAGCCTGGGCTTGAAAGAGACCCAGTACTTC
D gene: -; J gene: TRBJ1-1; V gene: TRBV27; clone size: -; CDR3 protein: CASSTTRNTEAFF; CDR3 DNA: TGTGCCAGCAGTACTACTAGGAACACTGAAGCTTTCTTT
D gene: -; J gene: TRBJ2-5; V gene: TRBV28; clone size: -; CDR3 protein: CASTTPGTILQETQYF; CDR3 DNA: TGTGCCAGCACTACCCCCGGGACAATTCTCCAAGAGACCCAGTACTTC
D gene: -; J gene: TRBJ2-4; V gene: TRBV4-2; clone size: -; CDR3 protein: CASSQEATALAKNIQYF; CDR3 DNA: TGTGCCAGCAGCCAAGAGGCGACAGCACTAGCCAAAAACATTCAGTACTTC
D gene: -; J gene: TRBJ1-3; V gene: TRBV7-2; clone size: -; CDR3 protein: CASSLALSLGNTIYF; CDR3 DNA: TGTGCCAGCAGCTTAGCGCTATCACTGGGAAACACCATATATTTT
D gene: -; J gene: TRBJ2-7; V gene: TRBV7-9; clone size: -; CDR3 protein: CASSLGSQSYEQYF; CDR3 DNA: TGTGCCAGCAGCTTAGGTAGCCAGTCCTACGAGCAGTACTTC
D gene: -; J gene: TRBJ2-7; V gene: TRBV30; clone size: few; CDR3 protein: CAWRNNHEQYF; CDR3 DNA: TGTGCCTGGAGGAACAACCACGAGCAGTACTTC
D gene: TRBD1; J gene: TRBJ1-5; V gene: TRBV7-9; clone size: -; CDR3 protein: CASSFTGGQPQHF; CDR3 DNA: TGTGCCAGCAGCTTTACAGGGGGACAGCCCCAGCATTTT
D gene: TRBD1; J gene: TRBJ2-2; V gene: TRBV10-3; clone size: few; CDR3 protein: CAISELGGNSGELFF; CDR3 DNA: TGTGCCATCAGTGAATTAGGGGGCAATAGCGGGGAGCTGTTTTTT
D gene: TRBD1; J gene: TRBJ2-7; V gene: TRBV5-1; clone size: few; CDR3 protein: CASSWSGQGPYEQYF; CDR3 DNA: TGCGCCAGCAGCTGGTCGGGACAGGGGCCCTACGAGCAGTACTTC
D gene: -; J gene: TRBJ1-5; V gene: TRBV7-2; clone size: -; CDR3 protein: CASSLGQQSNQPQHF; CDR3 DNA: TGTGCCAGCAGCCTGGGACAACAAAGCAATCAGCCCCAGCATTTT
D gene: -; J gene: TRBJ2-4; V gene: TRBV21-1; clone size: few; CDR3 protein: CASSSTGAGGLAKNIQYF; CDR3 DNA: TGTGCCAGCAGCAGCACCGGGGCGGGGGGACTAGCCAAAAACATTCAGTACTTC
D gene: -; J gene: TRBJ1-1; V gene: TRBV2; clone size: -; CDR3 protein: CASSEERFAEAFF; CDR3 DNA: TGTGCCAGCAGTGAAGAACGGTTCGCTGAAGCTTTCTTT
D gene: -; J gene: TRBJ2-7; V gene: TRBV5-1; clone size: -; CDR3 protein: CASSLLGSSYEQYF; CDR3 DNA: TGCGCCAGCAGCTTGCTGGGGAGCTCCTACGAACAGTACTTC
D gene: -; J gene: TRBJ1-2; V gene: TRBV18; clone size: -; CDR3 protein: CASSPPALTWGYTF; CDR3 DNA: TGTGCCAGCTCACCCCCCGCTTTAACTTGGGGCTACACCTTC
D gene: TRBD1; J gene: TRBJ1-2; V gene: TRBV5-1; clone size: -; CDR3 protein: CASSSRQGDGYTF; CDR3 DNA: TGCGCCAGCAGCTCGAGACAGGGTGATGGCTACACCTTC
D gene: -; J gene: TRBJ2-7; V gene: TRBV29-1; clone size: -; CDR3 protein: CSVVGALSEQYF; CDR3 DNA: TGCAGCGTTGTGGGGGCTCTGAGCGAGCAGTACTTC
D gene: TRBD2; J gene: TRBJ2-1; V gene: TRBV5-4; clone size: few; CDR3 protein: CASEGLAGVSYEQFF; CDR3 DNA: TGTGCCAGCGAAGGACTAGCGGGAGTTAGTTATGAGCAGTTCTTC
D gene: -; J gene: TRBJ2-5; V gene: TRBV7-2; clone size: -; CDR3 protein: CASSWAQGQAVETQYF; CDR3 DNA: TGTGCCAGCAGCTGGGCGCAGGGGCAGGCTGTTGAGACCCAGTACTTC
D gene: -; J gene: TRBJ2-6; V gene: TRBV30; clone size: few; CDR3 protein: CACHPNSGANVLTF; CDR3 DNA: TGTGCCTGCCATCCTAACTCTGGGGCCAACGTCCTGACTTTC
D gene: -; J gene: TRBJ2-7; V gene: TRBV19; clone size: few; CDR3 protein: CASSIDLRTSSLSYEQYF; CDR3 DNA: TGTGCCAGTAGTATAGACCTACGGACTTCCAGCCTCTCCTACGAGCAGTACTTC
D gene: -; J gene: TRBJ2-3; V gene: TRBV6-1; clone size: -; CDR3 protein: CASSDAYGGTDTQYF; CDR3 DNA: TGTGCCAGCAGTGATGCGTATGGGGGGACAGATACGCAGTATTTT
D gene: TRBD1; J gene: TRBJ2-3; V gene: TRBV9; clone size: few; CDR3 protein: CASSPGQGGTTDTQYF; CDR3 DNA: TGTGCCAGCAGCCCGGGACAGGGAGGGACCACAGATACGCAGTATTTT
D gene: -; J gene: TRBJ1-6; V gene: TRBV30; clone size: few; CDR3 protein: CAWSVNRPSGPLHF; CDR3 DNA: TGTGCCTGGAGTGTAAACAGGCCGTCGGGACCCCTCCACTTT
D gene: TRBD1; J gene: TRBJ2-2; V gene: TRBV16; clone size: few; CDR3 protein: CASRDRQGSTNTGELFF; CDR3 DNA: TGTGCCAGCAGGGACAGACAGGGTTCTACGAACACCGGGGAGCTGTTTTTT
D gene: TRBD1; J gene: TRBJ1-1; V gene: TRBV5-8; clone size: few; CDR3 protein: CASSHGQGLWLSTEAFF; CDR3 DNA: TGTGCCAGCAGCCATGGACAGGGGTTATGGCTGAGCACTGAAGCTTTCTTT
D gene: -; J gene: TRBJ2-5; V gene: TRBV11-2; clone size: -; CDR3 protein: CASSLEQETQYF; CDR3 DNA: TGTGCCAGCAGCTTGGAGCAAGAGACCCAGTACTTC
D gene: TRBD1; J gene: TRBJ2-3; V gene: TRBV9; clone size: few; CDR3 protein: CASSVEQGVRTQYF; CDR3 DNA: TGTGCCAGCAGCGTAGAACAGGGGGTTCGGACGCAGTATTTT
D gene: TRBD1; J gene: TRBJ1-1; V gene: TRBV5-4; clone size: -; CDR3 protein: CASSHRTGGNTEAFF; CDR3 DNA: TGTGCCAGCAGCCACCGGACAGGGGGGAACACTGAAGCTTTCTTT
D gene: -; J gene: TRBJ2-3; V gene: TRBV4-1; clone size: few; CDR3 protein: CASSQEKRTDTQYF; CDR3 DNA: TGCGCCAGCAGCCAAGAGAAGAGGACAGATACGCAGTATTTT
D gene: -; J gene: TRBJ1-5; V gene: TRBV28; clone size: few; CDR3 protein: CASRIKINQPQHF; CDR3 DNA: TGTGCCAGCAGAATAAAAATCAATCAGCCCCAGCATTTT
D gene: -; J gene: TRBJ1-2; V gene: TRBV18; clone size: -; CDR3 protein: CASSHDRIGYTF; CDR3 DNA: TGTGCCAGCTCACACGACAGAATCGGCTACACCTTC
D gene: -; J gene: TRBJ2-3; V gene: TRBV27; clone size: -; CDR3 protein: CASSLSHRGSTDTQYF; CDR3 DNA: TGTGCCAGCAGTTTATCCCACCGGGGGAGCACAGATACGCAGTATTTT
D gene: TRBD1; J gene: TRBJ1-2; V gene: TRBV15; clone size: -; CDR3 protein: CATREGASGYTF; CDR3 DNA: TGTGCCACCAGAGAGGGGGCAAGTGGCTACACCTTC